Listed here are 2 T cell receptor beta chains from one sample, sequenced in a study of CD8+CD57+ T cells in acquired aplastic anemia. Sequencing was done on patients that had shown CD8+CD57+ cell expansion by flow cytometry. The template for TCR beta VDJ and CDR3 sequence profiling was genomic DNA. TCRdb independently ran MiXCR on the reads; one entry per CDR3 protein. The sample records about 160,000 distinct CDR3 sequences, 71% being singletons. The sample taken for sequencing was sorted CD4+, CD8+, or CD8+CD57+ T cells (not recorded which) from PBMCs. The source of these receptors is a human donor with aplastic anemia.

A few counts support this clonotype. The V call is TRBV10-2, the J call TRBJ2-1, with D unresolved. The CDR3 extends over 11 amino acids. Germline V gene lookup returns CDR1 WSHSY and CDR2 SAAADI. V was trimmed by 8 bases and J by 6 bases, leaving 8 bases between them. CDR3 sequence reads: CASGYSNEQFF. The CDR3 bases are TGCGCCAGCGGATACTCCAATGAGCAGTTCTTC.

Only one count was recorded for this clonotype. The CDR3 DNA is TGTGCCAGCAGTCGCAGGGATAATCAGCCCCAGCATTTT. Translation gives CASSRRDNQPQHF. J is TRBJ1-5 and V is TRBV12-3 or TRBV12-4, with a weak D call TRBD1 (5 bases). CDR3 length: 13 amino acids. The V end was cut by 5 bases, the J end by 4 bases, with 9 bases between.